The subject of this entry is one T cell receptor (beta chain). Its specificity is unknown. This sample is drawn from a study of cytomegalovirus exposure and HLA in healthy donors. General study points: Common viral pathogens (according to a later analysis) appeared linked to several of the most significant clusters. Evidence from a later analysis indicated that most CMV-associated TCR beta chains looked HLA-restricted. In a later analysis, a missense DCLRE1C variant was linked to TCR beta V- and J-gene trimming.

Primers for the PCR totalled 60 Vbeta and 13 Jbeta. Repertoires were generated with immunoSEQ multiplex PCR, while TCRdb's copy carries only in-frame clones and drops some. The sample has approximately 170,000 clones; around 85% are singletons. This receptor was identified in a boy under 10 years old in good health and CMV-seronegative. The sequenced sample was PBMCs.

The CDR3 DNA sequence: TGCGCCAGCAGCCCGCGGGCCTACAATGAGCAGTTCTTC. Its protein is CASSPRAYNEQFF. This chain joins TRBV10-1 and TRBJ2-1; perhaps TRBD2 as D (5 bases). The CDR3 runs to 13 residues. The V gene's germline CDR1 is WNHNN and CDR2 SYGVQD (reference sequence). V shed 6 bases and J shed 2 bases, with 8 bases lying between them.